These T cell receptor beta chains were read from a single sample in a study of T cells in Graves' hyperthyroidism and ophthalmopathy. TCRdb re-called the multiplex PCR reads with MiXCR, one entry per CDR3 protein. Among 500,000 to 600,000 distinct CDR3 sequences listed, 15% to 20% were seen once. The sample consisted of blood. The source is a man aged 40-55 years with Graves' ophthalmopathy. Each CDR3 is given with its conserved first and last residue. A D gene is named only where the DNA matches it firmly. Only some rows state a clone size, as once, few, many or a class for expanded clones.

abundance	v_gene	j_gene	d_gene	CDR3aa	CDR3nt
-	TRBV20-1	TRBJ2-2	-	CSARTTGNTGELFF	TGCAGTGCTAGGACGACAGGGAACACCGGGGAGCTGTTTTTT
many	TRBV20-1	TRBJ1-1	-	CSASTPWNTEAFF	TGCAGTGCTAGCACCCCATGGAACACTGAAGCTTTCTTT
-	TRBV15	TRBJ1-5	-	CATSRGRQLNQPQHF	TGTGCCACCAGCAGAGGTAGACAGTTAAATCAGCCCCAGCATTTT
many	TRBV28	TRBJ1-1	-	CASSSSLGARVQSTEAFF	TGTGCCAGCAGTTCCTCCTTGGGGGCTCGGGTTCAAAGCACTGAAGCTTTCTTT
many	TRBV5-1	TRBJ2-3	TRBD2	CASSLFAGVYSTDTQYF	TGCGCCAGCAGCTTGTTCGCGGGGGTTTATAGCACAGATACGCAGTATTTT
medium-sized	TRBV28	TRBJ2-5	TRBD2	CAILSSGKETQYF	TGTGCCATCCTGTCTAGCGGTAAAGAGACCCAGTACTTC
-	TRBV7-3	TRBJ1-1	-	CASSLTPLGGRANTEAFF	TGTGCCAGCAGCTTAACCCCCTTAGGGGGTCGGGCGAACACTGAAGCTTTCTTT
-	TRBV2	TRBJ2-5	TRBD2	CASSSAGGGETQYF	TGTGCCAGCAGTTCAGCGGGGGGCGGGGAGACCCAGTACTTC
few	TRBV20-1	TRBJ2-1	-	CSAREGDYSWNEQFF	TGCAGTGCTAGAGAAGGTGACTACTCCTGGAATGAGCAGTTCTTC
few	TRBV6-5	TRBJ2-3	TRBD2	CASSFSRGGADTQYF	TGTGCCAGCAGTTTTAGCCGGGGAGGGGCAGATACGCAGTATTTT
-	TRBV3-1	TRBJ2-7	TRBD2	CASSQGGGPLAVYEQYF	TGTGCCAGCAGCCAAGGAGGAGGACCACTAGCGGTCTACGAGCAGTACTTC
few	TRBV5-1	TRBJ2-7	-	CASSTIRGSYEQYF	TGCGCCAGCAGTACAATTCGGGGGTCCTACGAGCAGTACTTC
many	TRBV11-1	TRBJ2-1	TRBD2	CASSPGLAGAWEQFF	TGTGCCAGCAGCCCCGGACTAGCGGGAGCATGGGAGCAGTTCTTC
-	TRBV3-1	TRBJ1-1	-	CASSQDSGHFRNTEAFF	TGTGCCAGCAGCCAAGATTCGGGACACTTCAGAAACACTGAAGCTTTCTTT
many	TRBV7-9	TRBJ2-7	TRBD2	CASSSNFGLAESYEQYF	TGTGCCAGCAGCTCGAACTTCGGACTAGCGGAATCCTACGAGCAGTACTTC
-	TRBV18	TRBJ1-1	-	CASSPAGRVNTEAFF	TGTGCCAGCTCACCAGCTGGCAGGGTTAACACTGAAGCTTTCTTT
-	TRBV4-2	TRBJ1-4	TRBD1	CASSHSETGVNEKLFF	TGTGCCAGCAGCCATTCCGAAACAGGGGTGAACGAAAAACTGTTTTTT
-	TRBV7-2	TRBJ1-1	-	CASSLFRLGESEAFF	TGTGCCAGCAGCTTATTTCGGTTAGGCGAGTCTGAAGCTTTCTTT
few	TRBV30	TRBJ2-5	-	CAWGWAGPVETQYF	TGTGCCTGGGGTTGGGCGGGCCCTGTGGAGACCCAGTACTTC
-	TRBV3-1	TRBJ2-3	-	CASSQERGPTDTQYF	TGTGCCAGCAGCCAAGAACGGGGCCCCACAGATACGCAGTATTTT
many	TRBV7-2	TRBJ1-1	-	CASSLASGLNTEAFF	TGTGCCAGCAGCTTAGCTTCGGGCTTGAACACTGAAGCTTTCTTT
-	TRBV28	TRBJ2-7	-	CASSLAGPGYEQYF	TGTGCCAGCAGTTTAGCGGGGCCCGGCTACGAGCAGTACTTC
-	TRBV5-1	TRBJ2-2	TRBD2	CASSHSGRAIGELFF	TGCGCCAGCAGCCATAGCGGGAGGGCCATCGGGGAGCTGTTTTTT
many	TRBV7-9	TRBJ2-7	TRBD2	CASSISSGGTYEQYF	TGTGCCAGCAGCATTTCGTCGGGGGGAACCTACGAGCAGTACTTC
many	TRBV2	TRBJ1-2	-	CASSRGPSYGYTF	TGTGCCAGCAGTCGGGGACCCTCTTATGGCTACACCTTC
many	TRBV27	TRBJ2-7	TRBD1	CASRAGTGGYEQYF	TGTGCCAGCAGGGCCGGGACAGGAGGCTACGAGCAGTACTTC
many	TRBV7-3	TRBJ2-3	-	CASRLAGGGNTDTQYF	TGTGCCAGCAGGTTGGCCGGCGGGGGCAACACAGATACGCAGTATTTT
many	TRBV2	TRBJ2-5	-	CASSGKETQYF	TGTGCCAGCTCCGGAAAAGAGACCCAGTACTTC
-	TRBV9	TRBJ1-3	-	CASSRDGRIPGNTIYF	TGTGCCAGCAGTCGAGATGGCAGAATACCTGGAAACACCATATATTTT
-	TRBV5-4	TRBJ1-6	-	CASSPEDRPNSPLHF	TGTGCCAGCAGCCCCGAAGACAGGCCCAATTCACCCCTCCACTTT
many	TRBV30	TRBJ1-6	TRBD1	CAWTGQANSPLHF	TGTGCCTGGACCGGACAGGCTAATTCACCCCTCCACTTT
-	TRBV27	TRBJ1-6	-	CASSHVTPHNSPLHF	TGTGCCAGCAGCCACGTGACACCCCATAATTCACCCCTCCACTTT
few	TRBV20-1	TRBJ2-1	TRBD2	CSATGLAGGLPVEQFF	TGCAGTGCCACGGGACTAGCGGGGGGGCTCCCAGTCGAGCAGTTCTTC
few	TRBV4-2	TRBJ2-7	-	CASSHPPGRGYALEQYF	TGTGCCAGCAGCCATCCCCCGGGGAGAGGGTACGCTCTCGAGCAGTACTTC
-	TRBV19	TRBJ1-5	-	CASSNQGGQPQHF	TGTGCCAGTAGTAACCAGGGTGGTCAGCCCCAGCATTTT
many	TRBV5-1	TRBJ2-3	-	CASSLDNTDTQYF	TGCGCCAGCAGCTTGGACAACACAGATACGCAGTATTTT
many	TRBV7-8	TRBJ2-1	-	CASSFYGVLANGEQFF	TGTGCCAGCAGCTTCTATGGCGTACTTGCGAACGGTGAGCAGTTCTTC
many	TRBV2	TRBJ2-7	-	CASSEASRAYEQYF	TGTGCCAGCAGTGAAGCGAGTAGGGCCTACGAGCAGTACTTC
-	TRBV28	TRBJ2-1	TRBD2	CASSSAGSSYNEQFF	TGTGCCAGCAGTTCAGCGGGAAGCTCCTACAATGAGCAGTTCTTC
many	TRBV2	TRBJ2-3	TRBD2	CASQEGSGGVGGTDTQYF	TGTGCCAGCCAAGAAGGAAGCGGGGGGGTCGGAGGGACAGATACGCAGTATTTT
-	TRBV28	TRBJ1-2	-	CASRLIENYGYTF	TGTGCCAGCAGATTAATTGAGAACTATGGCTACACCTTC
-	TRBV7-9	TRBJ2-2	-	CASSLGGSNSGELFF	TGTGCCAGCAGCTTAGGGGGAAGTAACTCCGGGGAGCTGTTTTTT
many	TRBV3-1	TRBJ2-7	-	CASSRDTISYEQYF	TGTGCCAGCAGCCGGGACACAATTTCCTACGAGCAGTACTTC
many	TRBV6-2/TRBV6-3	TRBJ2-2	TRBD2	CASSSLAEPNTGELFF	TGTGCCAGCAGTTCACTAGCGGAACCGAACACCGGGGAGCTGTTTTTT
-	TRBV7-2	TRBJ1-2	-	CASSLGPGWSGYTF	TGTGCCAGCAGCTTAGGGCCAGGATGGTCTGGCTACACCTTC
-	TRBV24-1	TRBJ1-5	-	CATSDPGGHQPQHF	TGTGCCACCAGTGACCCCGGAGGACATCAGCCCCAGCATTTT
many	TRBV12-3/TRBV12-4	TRBJ2-3	-	CASSLTEGPDTQYF	TGTGCCAGCAGTCTAACCGAGGGGCCAGATACGCAGTATTTT
few	TRBV25-1	TRBJ1-2	-	CASSEFGGGYGYTF	TGTGCCAGCAGTGAATTCGGGGGAGGCTATGGCTACACCTTC
many	TRBV7-2	TRBJ1-4	TRBD1	CASSRGQGWEKLFF	TGTGCCAGCAGCCGGGGACAGGGATGGGAAAAACTGTTTTTT
many	TRBV30	TRBJ2-7	-	CAWDQGSSSYEQYF	TGTGCCTGGGACCAGGGATCTAGCTCCTACGAGCAGTACTTC
once	TRBV5-4	TRBJ2-1	TRBD2	CASSPQRGGSSYNEQFF	TGTGCCAGCAGCCCTCAGCGGGGGGGGAGCTCCTACAATGAGCAGTTCTTC